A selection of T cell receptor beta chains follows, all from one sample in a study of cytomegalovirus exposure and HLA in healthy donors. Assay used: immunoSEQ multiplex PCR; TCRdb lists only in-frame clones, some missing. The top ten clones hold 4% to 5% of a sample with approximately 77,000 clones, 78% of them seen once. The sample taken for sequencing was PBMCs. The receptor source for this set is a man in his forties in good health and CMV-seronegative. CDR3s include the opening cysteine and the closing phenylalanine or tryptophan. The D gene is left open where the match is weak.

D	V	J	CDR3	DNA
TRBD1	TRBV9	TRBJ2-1	CASSVKGQGNNEQFF	TGTGCCAGCAGCGTAAAGGGACAGGGGAACAATGAGCAGTTCTTC
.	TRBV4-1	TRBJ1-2	CASSPPGYGYTF	TGCGCCAGCAGCCCACCGGGCTATGGCTACACCTTC
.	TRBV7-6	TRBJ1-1	CASSDRSGGRTEAFF	TGTGCCAGCAGCGACCGTAGCGGGGGGCGGACTGAAGCTTTCTTT
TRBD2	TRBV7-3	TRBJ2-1	CASSLASGSSSYNEQFF	TGTGCCAGCAGCTTAGCTAGCGGGAGCTCTTCCTACAATGAGCAGTTCTTC
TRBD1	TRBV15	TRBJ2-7	CATSDGTGRSYEQYF	TGTGCCACCAGCGACGGGACAGGGCGGTCCTACGAGCAGTACTTC
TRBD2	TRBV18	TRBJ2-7	CASSRGTSGEVGHKPYEQYF	TGTGCCAGCTCACGGGGGACTAGCGGGGAAGTAGGGCACAAACCCTACGAGCAGTACTTC
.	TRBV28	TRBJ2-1	CASSLAWHNEQFF	TGTGCCAGCAGTTTAGCATGGCACAATGAGCAGTTCTTC
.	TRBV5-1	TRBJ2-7	CASSHTGTSPYEQYF	TGCGCCAGCAGCCATACCGGGACATCTCCCTACGAGCAGTACTTC
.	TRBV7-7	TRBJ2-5	CASSLAVGTQYF	TGTGCTAGCAGCTTGGCGGTGGGGACCCAGTACTTC
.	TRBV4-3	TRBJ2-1	CASQRTSSYNEQFF	TGCGCCAGCCAGCGGACCAGCTCCTACAATGAGCAGTTCTTC
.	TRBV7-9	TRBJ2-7	CASSLDKTYEQYF	TGTGCCAGCAGTTTGGACAAGACCTACGAGCAGTACTTC
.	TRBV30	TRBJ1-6	CAWSAKGRANSPLHF	TGTGCCTGGAGTGCGAAGGGCAGGGCCAATTCACCCCTCCACTTT
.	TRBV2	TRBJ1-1	CASSPRVGTEAFF	TGTGCCAGCAGCCCCAGGGTTGGCACTGAAGCTTTCTTT